These 29 T cell receptor beta chains share one sample of origin, sequenced in a study of cytomegalovirus exposure and HLA in healthy donors. Amplification used 60 Vbeta primers and 13 Jbeta primers. TCRdb's copy holds only in-frame clones and misses some; the assay was immunoSEQ multiplex PCR. This sample yields over 150,000 clones, of which approximately 81% are seen a single time; approximately 2.2% belongs to the top ten. The sequencing input was PBMCs. These TCRs come from a male donor in good health and CMV-seronegative.

This clone was counted between two and nine times. The rearrangement joins TRBV5-1 to TRBJ1-1; TRBD1 matches at 9 bases. The ends lost 3 bases at V and 3 bases at J; junction bases unmatched: 3. CDR1 is SGHRS, CDR2 YFSETQ, per germline. CDR3 length: 14 amino acids. CDR3: CASSWDRVDTEAFF. The CDR3 DNA follows: TGCGCCAGCAGCTGGGACAGGGTCGACACTGAAGCTTTCTTT.

The gene calls are TRBV7-2 and TRBJ1-1; TRBD1 agrees at 7 bases. The CDR3 runs 15 residues. V shed 5 bases, J shed 0 bases, and the junction held 6 bases outside the gene matches. CDR1 and CDR2 (germline): SGHTA, FQGNSA. The CDR3 loop is CASSRRQGMNTEAFF. The CDR3 DNA reads TGTGCCAGCAGCCGTAGACAGGGAATGAACACTGAAGCTTTCTTT.

The chain combines TRBV20-1 with TRBJ1-4; D ambiguous. V gave up 4 bases and J gave up 7 bases, with 7 bases separating them. This CDR3 region has 11 residues. Germline CDR1 DFQATT, CDR2 SNEGSKA (reference sequence). CDR3 in amino acids: CSATGGEKLFF. The DNA of the CDR3 is TGCAGTGCTACAGGTGGTGAAAAACTGTTTTTT.

This clone was detected only a few times. The genes are TRBV7-2 and TRBJ2-1; the match to TRBD1 covers 7 bases. The CDR3 sequence is 15 residues long. Per germline, CDR1 SGHTA and CDR2 FQGNSA. Trimming took 5 bases from V and 7 from J; bases not matched to a gene: 11. CDR3 protein: CASSARDSLRNEQFF. As DNA, the CDR3 is TGTGCCAGCAGCGCCCGGGACAGCCTTAGAAATGAGCAGTTCTTC. Full variable domain (rest looked up from reference TRBV7-2 and TRBJ2-1): GAGVSQSPSNKVTEKGKDVELRCDPISGHTALYWYRQSLGQGLEFLIYFQGNSAPDKSGLPSDRFSAERTGGSVSTLTIQRTQQEDSAVYLCASSARDSLRNEQFFGPGTRLTVL.

This chain connects TRBV28 to TRBJ2-2; 7 bases align to TRBD1. There are 16 residues in the CDR3. CDR1 is MDHEN and CDR2 is SYDVKM in the germline V gene. V gave up 6 bases and J gave up 1 base; unmatched junction bases: 8. CDR3 residues: CASSLRQGLNTGELFF. CDR3 DNA sequence: TGTGCCAGCAGCCTTAGACAGGGATTGAACACCGGGGAGCTGTTTTTT. Drawing the rest from reference TRBV28 and TRBJ2-2, the complete variable domain is DVKVTQSSRYLVKRTGEKVFLECVQDMDHENMFWYRQDPGLGLRLIYFSYDVKMKEKGDIPEGYSVSREKKERFSLILESASTNQTSMYLCASSLRQGLNTGELFFGEGSRLTVL.

The chain combines TRBV27 with TRBJ2-4; perhaps TRBD1 as D (5 bases). Trimming stripped 0 bases from V and 0 bases from J, with 9 bases between. Germline-derived CDR1 and CDR2 are MNHEY and SMNVEV (reference sequence). This CDR3 has 16 residues. The CDR3 coding sequence is TGTGCCAGCAGTTTATCGAAGGGGCAAGCCAAAAACATTCAGTACTTC. Translated, it gives CASSLSKGQAKNIQYF.

This clone was observed once. The chain uses TRBV27 and TRBJ2-5; tentatively, D is TRBD1 (6 bases). The CDR3 spans 14 residues. Germline loops: CDR1 MNHEY, CDR2 SMNVEV (reference sequence). Trimming cost V 3 bases and J 7 bases, with 15 bases left between them. The CDR3 sequence is CASSFAWDNGTQYF. In DNA, the CDR3 is TGTGCCAGCAGTTTTGCATGGGACAACGGGACCCAGTACTTC.

The chain is built from TRBV2 and TRBJ2-5; TRBD1 might be the D (6 bases). CDR1 is SNHLY, CDR2 FYNNEI, per germline. This CDR3 is built from 15 residues. The V and J ends lost 5 bases and 4 bases respectively, with 17 bases between them. CDR3 sequence (DNA): TGTGCCAGCAGTCCTATTACAGGGCTCCTAGAGACCCAGTACTTC. Encoded protein: CASSPITGLLETQYF.

The chain uses TRBV4-3 and TRBJ2-7; a weak D match, TRBD2 (6 bases). V gave up 0 bases and J gave up 6 bases, with 12 bases separating them. The V gene's germline CDR1 is LGHNA and CDR2 YSLEER. The CDR3 has 14 residues. As DNA, the CDR3 is TGCGCCAGCAGCCAAGATCTGGAGGGTTTCGAGCAGTACTTC. Protein sequence: CASSQDLEGFEQYF.

This chain connects TRBV27 to TRBJ2-1; TRBD1 might be the D (6 bases). Germline V gives CDR1 MNHEY, CDR2 SMNVEV (reference sequence). The CDR3 runs to 14 residues. V was shortened by 3 bases and J by 8 bases, with 14 bases between the two germline ends. DNA for the CDR3: TGTGCCAGCAGTTTGGGGCAGGGGAGAGATGAGCAGTTCTTC. Translation gives CASSLGQGRDEQFF.

The chain joins TRBV29-1 to TRBJ2-1, with a tentative D call TRBD1 (6 bases). V was pared by 3 bases and J by 3 bases, with 12 bases between. The CDR3 sequence is 14 residues long. CDR1 and CDR2 from the germline V gene are SQVTM and ANQGSEA. CDR3 in DNA: TGCAGCGTTGATGCAGGGGCCTACTACAATGAGCAGTTCTTC. Amino acids: CSVDAGAYYNEQFF.

This clone was recorded once. The gene calls are TRBV7-9 and TRBJ2-5; 11 nucleotides line up with TRBD2. CDR1 SEHNR and CDR2 FQNEAQ come from the germline V gene (reference sequence). The CDR3 runs to 15 residues. V was pared by 5 bases and J by 4 bases, with 6 bases of the junction left unmatched. The CDR3: CASSLLAGERETQYF. As DNA, the CDR3 is TGTGCCAGCAGCCTACTAGCGGGGGAAAGAGAGACCCAGTACTTC. The full variable domain, with the rest looked up from reference TRBV7-9 and TRBJ2-5, is DTGVSQNPRHKITKRGQNVTFRCDPISEHNRLYWYRQTLGQGPEFLTYFQNEAQLEKSRLLSDRFSAERPKGSFSTLEIQRTEQGDSAMYLCASSLLAGERETQYFGPGTRLLVL.

For this clone: Compared with germline, one end of the junction differs, possibly owing to a read error. The gene calls are TRBV29-1 and TRBJ1-4; D is unresolved. The CDR3 runs to 13 residues. CDR1 is SQVTM and CDR2 is ANQGSEA in the germline V gene. The DNA of the CDR3 is TGCACCGTTCTGGGAGGAACTAATGAAAAACTGTTTTTT. This encodes CTVLGGTNEKLFF.

The rearrangement uses TRBV27 and TRBJ1-5; TRBD1 matches at 7 bases. Losses at the gene ends were 7 bases for V and 4 bases for J; bases not matched to a gene: 7. Germline V CDR1 and CDR2: MNHEY, SMNVEV (reference sequence). This CDR3 contains 14 residues. CDR3 nucleotides: TGTGCCAGCACGACAGGGTCTGGAAATCAGCCCCAGCATTTT. Translated: CASTTGSGNQPQHF.

The V gene is TRBV20-1, the J gene TRBJ2-5, with a tentative D call TRBD2 (5 bases). CDR1 and CDR2 from the germline V gene are DFQATT and SNEGSKA (reference sequence). This CDR3 is 11 amino acids long. The germline V and J ends were trimmed by 6 bases and 1 base, with 6 bases remaining between them. Here the CDR3 DNA reads TGCAGTGCCACTAGCCAAGAGACCCAGTACTTC. Encoded protein: CSATSQETQYF.

The chain links TRBV6-1 to TRBJ2-1, with 11 positions matching TRBD2. Germline CDR1 MNHNS, CDR2 SASEGT. The CDR3 extends over 15 amino acids. Trimming took 6 bases from V and 8 from J; bases not matched to a gene: 9. CDR3 protein: CASSATSGVWDEQFF. The CDR3, as DNA: TGTGCCAGCAGCGCGACTAGCGGGGTCTGGGATGAGCAGTTCTTC.

This clone was picked up a small number of times. The V and J genes are TRBV5-1 and TRBJ1-1; TRBD1 agrees at 10 bases. Germline V gene lookup returns CDR1 SGHRS and CDR2 YFSETQ. Losses at the gene ends were 4 bases for V and 3 bases for J; bases not matched to a gene: 3. The CDR3 consists of 14 residues. DNA of the CDR3: TGCGCCAGCAGCATAGGACAGGGGGACACTGAAGCTTTCTTT. Translating gives CASSIGQGDTEAFF.

The rearrangement uses TRBV28 and TRBJ2-1, with D perhaps matching TRBD2 (5 bases). CDR1 is MDHEN, CDR2 SYDVKM, per germline. This CDR3 spans 16 amino acids. V was pared by 5 bases and J by 4 bases, with 18 bases between. This chain's CDR3 is CASSKPGLRTYNEQFF. The CDR3 DNA sequence: TGTGCCAGCAGTAAACCGGGCCTGAGGACTTACAATGAGCAGTTCTTC.

V usage is TRBV4-2 and J usage is TRBJ2-1, with a tentative D call TRBD2 (6 bases). Germline loops: CDR1 LGHNA, CDR2 YNFKEQ. Between the trimmed V and J ends, which lost 1 base and 5 bases, there was a span of 9 bases. The CDR3 covers 14 residues. This chain's CDR3 is CASSQGAGNNEQFF. CDR3 DNA: TGTGCCAGCAGCCAAGGCGCGGGAAACAATGAGCAGTTCTTC.

The chain combines TRBV27 with TRBJ2-3, with 9 positions matching TRBD1. Germline CDR1 MNHEY, CDR2 SMNVEV (reference sequence). Trimming took 6 bases from V and 5 from J; bases not matched to a gene: 15. CDR3 size: 17 residues. CDR3 loop: CASSPSRGTGSRDTQYF. CDR3 sequence (DNA): TGTGCCAGCAGCCCTAGTCGAGGGACAGGGTCGAGAGATACGCAGTATTTT.

V usage is TRBV4-1 and J usage is TRBJ2-2, with 9 bases matching TRBD1. Per the germline V gene, CDR1 is MGHRA and CDR2 is YSYEKL. V was pared by 2 bases and J by 6 bases, with 1 base of the junction left unmatched. This CDR3 is built from 14 residues. The CDR3 here is CASSQTGGPGELFF. CDR3 coding DNA: TGCGCCAGCAGCCAAACAGGGGGCCCCGGGGAGCTGTTTTTT.

V usage is TRBV28 and J usage is TRBJ1-2; D gene unclear. Germline V gene lookup returns CDR1 MDHEN and CDR2 SYDVKM. The CDR3 runs to 14 residues. V lost 6 bases and J 0 bases, leaving 11 bases between the germline ends. The CDR3 DNA sequence: TGTGCCAGCAGGGTACTTCAGGCTAACTATGGCTACACCTTC. This sequence encodes CASRVLQANYGYTF.

This clone is a singleton in its sample. This sequence joins TRBV28 and TRBJ2-1; D unresolved. CDR1 and CDR2 (germline): MDHEN, SYDVKM. Trimming removed 2 bases at V and 9 bases at J, with 5 bases between. CDR3 length: 11 amino acids. The CDR3 loop is CASSLQSEQFF. Here the CDR3 DNA reads TGTGCCAGCAGTTTACAATCTGAGCAGTTCTTC. Drawing the rest from reference TRBV28 and TRBJ2-1, the complete variable domain is DVKVTQSSRYLVKRTGEKVFLECVQDMDHENMFWYRQDPGLGLRLIYFSYDVKMKEKGDIPEGYSVSREKKERFSLILESASTNQTSMYLCASSLQSEQFFGPGTRLTVL.

Only one count was recorded for this clone. The chain employs TRBV7-8 and TRBJ2-6, with D unresolved. CDR1 is SGHVS, CDR2 FQNEAQ, per germline. The CDR3 spans 15 residues. V lost 2 bases and J 0 bases, leaving 5 bases between the germline ends. This CDR3 is CASSLTGSGANVLTF. CDR3 DNA sequence: TGTGCCAGCAGCTTAACGGGCTCTGGGGCCAACGTCCTGACTTTC.

This clone has just one count. V is TRBV27 and J is TRBJ2-3, with TRBD1 identical over 7 bases. The J segment lost 4 bases and the V segment lost 3 bases, leaving 10 bases of the junction unmatched. Per germline, CDR1 MNHEY and CDR2 SMNVEV (reference sequence). There are 16 residues in the CDR3. The CDR3 DNA reads TGTGCCAGCAGTTTCCACAGGGGCTCAGGAGCAGATACGCAGTATTTT. It translates to CASSFHRGSGADTQYF.

Only a few counts were recorded for this clone. This sequence joins TRBV6-5 and TRBJ1-1; 10 positions match TRBD1. The CDR3 sequence is 15 residues long. V shed 6 bases and J 2 bases; nucleotides not matched to a gene: 6. Looked up from germline, CDR1 is MNHEY and CDR2 is SVGAGI. The CDR3 spells CASSPRTGGNTEAFF. The CDR3 nucleotides are TGTGCCAGCAGCCCCCGGACAGGGGGTAACACTGAAGCTTTCTTT.

The rearrangement links TRBV29-1 to TRBJ2-5; TRBD1 aligns across 8 bases. The J call may be faulty, since TRBJ2-7 better matches the DNA end. The CDR3 contains 13 residues. The germline CDR1 and CDR2 sequences are SQVTM and ANQGSEA. The CDR3 spells CSVGTGGAYEQYF. The CDR3, as DNA: TGCAGCGTTGGTACAGGGGGAGCCTACGAGCAGTACTTC.

This clone has just one count. The chain uses TRBV28 and TRBJ1-5; D unresolved. V was pared by 10 bases and J by 0 bases, with 7 bases between. The germline gives CDR1 MDHEN, CDR2 SYDVKM. CDR3 length: 12 amino acids. The CDR3 region has the DNA TGTGCCATCGGGTATAGCAATCAGCCCCAGCATTTT. Translated: CAIGYSNQPQHF.

V gene TRBV28 combines with J gene TRBJ1-1, with D possibly matching TRBD1 (5 bases). The ends were cut back, 2 bases at V and 6 bases at J, with 16 bases in the middle. The CDR3 covers 15 residues. Germline CDR1 reads MDHEN; CDR2 reads SYDVKM. The CDR3 here is CASSLGGRVRAEAFF. CDR3 nucleotides: TGTGCCAGCAGTTTAGGCGGCAGGGTAAGGGCTGAAGCTTTCTTT.